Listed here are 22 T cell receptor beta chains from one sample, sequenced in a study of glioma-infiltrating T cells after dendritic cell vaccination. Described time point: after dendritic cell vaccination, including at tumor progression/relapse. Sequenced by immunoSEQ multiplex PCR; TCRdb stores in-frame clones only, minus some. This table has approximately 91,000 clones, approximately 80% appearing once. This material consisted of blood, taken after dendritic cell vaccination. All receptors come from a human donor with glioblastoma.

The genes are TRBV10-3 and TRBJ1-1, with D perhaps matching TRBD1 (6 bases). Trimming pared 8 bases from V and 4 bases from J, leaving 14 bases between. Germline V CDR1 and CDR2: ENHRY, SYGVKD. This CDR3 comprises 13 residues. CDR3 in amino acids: CAIPLQGSTEAFF. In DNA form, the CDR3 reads TGTGCCATCCCCTTACAGGGAAGCACTGAAGCTTTCTTT.

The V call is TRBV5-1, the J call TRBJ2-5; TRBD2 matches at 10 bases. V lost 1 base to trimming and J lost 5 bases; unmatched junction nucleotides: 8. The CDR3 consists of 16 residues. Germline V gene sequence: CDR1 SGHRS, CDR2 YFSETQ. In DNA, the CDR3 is TGCGCCAGCAGCTTGCTGGTAGCGGGGGGATCGGAGACCCAGTACTTC. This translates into CASSLLVAGGSETQYF.

This CDR3 is CASSDTGVVGYGYTF. As DNA, the CDR3 is TGTGCCAGCAGTGATACAGGGGTCGTTGGCTATGGCTACACCTTC. The V call is TRBV25-1, the J call TRBJ1-2; 7 bases map to TRBD1. CDR1 and CDR2 (germline): MGHDK, SYGVNS. The CDR3 sequence is 15 residues long. After removal of 3 bases from V and 4 bases from J, the junction contained 8 bases not matched to a gene.

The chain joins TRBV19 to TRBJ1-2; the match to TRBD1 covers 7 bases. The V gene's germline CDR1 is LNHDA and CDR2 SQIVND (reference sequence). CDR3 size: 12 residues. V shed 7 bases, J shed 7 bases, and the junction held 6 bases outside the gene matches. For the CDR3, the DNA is TGTGCCAGTACTGACAGGGAATCTGGCTACACCTTC. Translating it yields CASTDRESGYTF.

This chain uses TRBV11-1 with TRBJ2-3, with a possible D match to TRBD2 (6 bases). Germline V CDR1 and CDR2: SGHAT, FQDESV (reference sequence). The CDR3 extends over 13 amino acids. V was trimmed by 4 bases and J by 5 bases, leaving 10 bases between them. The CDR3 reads CASSSQGGDTQYF. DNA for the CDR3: TGTGCCAGCAGCTCCCAGGGAGGAGATACGCAGTATTTT.

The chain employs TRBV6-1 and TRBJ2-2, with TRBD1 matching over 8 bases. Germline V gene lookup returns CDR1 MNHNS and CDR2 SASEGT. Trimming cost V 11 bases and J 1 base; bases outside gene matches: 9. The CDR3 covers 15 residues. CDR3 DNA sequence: TGTGCCTCCGCTCGGACAGGGATGAACACCGGGGAGCTGTTTTTT. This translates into CASARTGMNTGELFF.

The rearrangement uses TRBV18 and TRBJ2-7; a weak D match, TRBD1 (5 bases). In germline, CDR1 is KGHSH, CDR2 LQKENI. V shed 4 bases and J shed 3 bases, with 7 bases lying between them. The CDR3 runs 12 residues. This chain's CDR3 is CASSRTLYEQYV. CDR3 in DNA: TGTGCCAGCTCACGGACACTCTACGAGCAGTACGTC.

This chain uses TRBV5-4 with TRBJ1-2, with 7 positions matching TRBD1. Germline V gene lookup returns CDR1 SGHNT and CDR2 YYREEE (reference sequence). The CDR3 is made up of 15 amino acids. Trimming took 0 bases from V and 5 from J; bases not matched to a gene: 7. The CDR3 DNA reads TGTGCCAGCAGCTTGGAACAGGGGAGCGGGTATGGCTACACCTTC. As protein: CASSLEQGSGYGYTF.

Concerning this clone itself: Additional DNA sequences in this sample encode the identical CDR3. The CDR3 protein is CASSPRRGRTEAFF. In DNA, the CDR3 is TGTGCCAGCAGCCCCAGGAGAGGGCGGACTGAAGCTTTCTTT. This chain connects TRBV5-8 to TRBJ1-1; D unclear. V was pared by 4 bases and J by 5 bases, with 15 bases between. The germline CDR1 and CDR2 sequences are SGHTS and YDEGEE. The CDR3 loop spans 14 amino acids.

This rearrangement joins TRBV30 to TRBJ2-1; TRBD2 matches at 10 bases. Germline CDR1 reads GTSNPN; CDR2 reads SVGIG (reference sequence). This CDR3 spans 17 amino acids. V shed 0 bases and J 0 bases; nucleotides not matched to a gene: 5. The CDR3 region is CAWSVYSGRASYNEQFF. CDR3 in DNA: TGTGCCTGGAGTGTGTACAGCGGGAGGGCCTCCTACAATGAGCAGTTCTTC.

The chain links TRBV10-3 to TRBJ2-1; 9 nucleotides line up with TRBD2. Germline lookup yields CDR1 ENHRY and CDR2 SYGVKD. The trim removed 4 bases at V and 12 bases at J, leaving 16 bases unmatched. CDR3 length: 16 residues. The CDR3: CAISGSLMERGAGQFF. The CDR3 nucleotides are TGTGCCATCAGTGGCTCCCTGATGGAGCGGGGGGCAGGGCAGTTCTTC.

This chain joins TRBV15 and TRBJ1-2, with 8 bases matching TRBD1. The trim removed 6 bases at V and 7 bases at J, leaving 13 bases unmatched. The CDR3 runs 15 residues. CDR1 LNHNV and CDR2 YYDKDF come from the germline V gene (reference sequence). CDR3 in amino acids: CATSQDRVTEVGYTF. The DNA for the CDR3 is TGTGCCACCAGTCAGGACAGGGTTACGGAGGTTGGCTACACCTTC.

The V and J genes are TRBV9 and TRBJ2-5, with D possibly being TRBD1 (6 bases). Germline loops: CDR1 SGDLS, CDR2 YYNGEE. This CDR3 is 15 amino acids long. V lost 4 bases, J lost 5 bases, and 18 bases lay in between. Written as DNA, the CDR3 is TGTGCCAGCAGCCCCCACAGGGACCGCGTGGAGACCCAGTACTTC. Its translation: CASSPHRDRVETQYF.

CDR3 in amino acids: CAWTRTETDTQYF. The CDR3 coding sequence is TGTGCCTGGACAAGGACTGAGACAGATACGCAGTATTTT. The J gene is TRBJ2-3, the V gene TRBV30; D may be TRBD2 (5 bases). V lost 4 bases and J lost 3, with 11 bases in between. The CDR3 is made up of 13 amino acids. Per the germline V gene, CDR1 is GTSNPN and CDR2 is SVGIG (reference sequence).

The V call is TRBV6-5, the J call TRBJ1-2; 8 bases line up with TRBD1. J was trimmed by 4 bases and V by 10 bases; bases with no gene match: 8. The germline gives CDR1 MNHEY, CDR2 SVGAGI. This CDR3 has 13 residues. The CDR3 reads CATRQGRFYGYTF. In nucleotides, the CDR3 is TGTGCCACCCGACAGGGGAGGTTCTATGGCTACACCTTC.

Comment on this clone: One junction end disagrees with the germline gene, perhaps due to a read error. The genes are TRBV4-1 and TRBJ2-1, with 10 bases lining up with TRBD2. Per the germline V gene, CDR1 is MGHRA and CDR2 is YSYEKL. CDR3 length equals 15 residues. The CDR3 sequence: CASSQDLSGGEKQFF. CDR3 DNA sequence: TGTGCCAGCAGCCAAGATCTAAGCGGGGGGGAAAAGCAGTTCTTC.

CDR3 sequence reads: CASSQSPRGESSYNEQFF. The CDR3 DNA follows: TGCGCCAGCAGTCAATCCCCCCGCGGGGAGAGCTCCTACAATGAGCAGTTCTTC. The chain uses TRBV23-1 and TRBJ2-1; possible D gene TRBD2, 6 bases. TRBV23-1 qualifies as an ORF whose function is uncertain. The V and J ends lost 0 bases and 0 bases respectively, with 15 bases between them. CDR3 length: 18 residues.

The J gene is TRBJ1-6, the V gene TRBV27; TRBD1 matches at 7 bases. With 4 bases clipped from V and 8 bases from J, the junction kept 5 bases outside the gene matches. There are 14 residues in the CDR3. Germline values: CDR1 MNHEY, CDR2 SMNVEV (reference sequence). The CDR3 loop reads CASSSQGIYSPLHF. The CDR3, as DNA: TGTGCCAGCAGTTCACAGGGGATTTATTCACCCCTCCACTTT.

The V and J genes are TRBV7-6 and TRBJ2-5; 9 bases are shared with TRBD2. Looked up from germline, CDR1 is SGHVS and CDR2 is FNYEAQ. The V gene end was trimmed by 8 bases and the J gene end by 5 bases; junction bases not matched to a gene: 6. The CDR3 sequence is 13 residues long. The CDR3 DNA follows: TGTGCCAGCCGATCTAGCGGGGTTGAGACCCAGTACTTC. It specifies CASRSSGVETQYF.

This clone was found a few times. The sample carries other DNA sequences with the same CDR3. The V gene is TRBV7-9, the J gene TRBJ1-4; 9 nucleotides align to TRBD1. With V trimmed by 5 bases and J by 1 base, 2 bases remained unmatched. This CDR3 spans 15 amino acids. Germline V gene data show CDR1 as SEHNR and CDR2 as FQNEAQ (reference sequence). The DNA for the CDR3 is TGTGCCAGCAGCCCGGGACAGGGAACTAATGAAAAACTGTTTTTT. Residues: CASSPGQGTNEKLFF.

The CDR3 region is CASSESPGSIGEAFF. For the CDR3, the DNA is TGCGCCAGCAGTGAGTCGCCCGGGTCGATAGGTGAAGCTTTCTTT. This rearrangement joins TRBV10-2 to TRBJ1-1; no clear D gene. Trimming removed 0 bases from V and 7 bases from J, with 15 bases in between. The germline gives CDR1 WSHSY, CDR2 SAAADI. There are 15 residues in the CDR3.

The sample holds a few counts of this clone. The CDR3 DNA reads TGTGCCAGCAGACCAGGACAGTCTAATCAGCCCCAGCATTTT. It is translated as CASRPGQSNQPQHF. V is TRBV6-1 and J is TRBJ1-5; the D gene is possibly TRBD1 (6 bases). In germline, CDR1 is MNHNS, CDR2 SASEGT. The ends were cut back, 6 bases at V and 4 bases at J, with 13 bases in the middle. The CDR3 runs 14 residues.